This TCR beta chain was sequenced for a study of HIV-infected patients and healthy controls. Study outcomes and limitations: Compared with untreated HIV+ repertoires, healthy controls showed roughly threefold more distinct CDR3s and higher Shannon diversity.

About 500 ng RNA was reverse transcribed with alpha and beta constant-region primers. Alpha and beta chain libraries were made separately by chain-specific third strand synthesis with multiplexing indices. Ligation attached cDNA to a 5' RACE adapter that carried a random hexamer and SP2 site. TCRdb redid the calling of the 5' RACE reads with MiXCR, one entry per CDR3 protein. The sample comprises roughly 3,000 distinct CDR3 sequences, less than 25% of which are singletons, and around 31% rests with the top ten. Germline V gene lookup returns CDR1 LNHDA and CDR2 SQIVND (reference sequence). CDR3 length: 15 amino acids. V lost 2 bases, J lost 0 bases, and 10 bases lay in between. Whole blood was used without fractionation, so all unsorted peripheral T cells were included. A note on this clonotype: Its specificity is not known.

This TCR came from an adult with HIV infection. This material consisted of blood, taken before antiretroviral therapy. The genes are TRBV19 and TRBJ1-1; no definite D call. CDR3 sequence: CASSISPDLNTEAFF. As DNA, the CDR3 is TGTGCCAGTAGTATAAGTCCGGACTTGAACACTGAAGCTTTCTTT.